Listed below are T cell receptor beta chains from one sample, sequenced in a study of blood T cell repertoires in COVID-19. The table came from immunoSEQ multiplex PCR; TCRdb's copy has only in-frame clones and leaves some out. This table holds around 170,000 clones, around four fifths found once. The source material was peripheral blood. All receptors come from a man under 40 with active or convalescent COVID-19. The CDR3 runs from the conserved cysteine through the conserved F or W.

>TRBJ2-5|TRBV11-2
CASSQDRAETQYF
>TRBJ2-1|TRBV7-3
CASSSLAGNNEQFF
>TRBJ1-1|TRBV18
CASSPDGQDNTEAFF
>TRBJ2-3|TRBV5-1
CASSLDGLAGTDTQYF
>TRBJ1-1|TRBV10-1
CASSDSPHRADTEAFF
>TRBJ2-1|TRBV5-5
CASSDASGNNEQFF
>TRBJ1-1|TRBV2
CASSEEPGTTTEAFF
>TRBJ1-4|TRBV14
CASSHSSSFGGPREKLFF
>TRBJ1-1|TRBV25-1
CASSGGHWNTEAFF
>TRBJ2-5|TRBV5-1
CASSLGAETQYF
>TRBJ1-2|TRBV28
CASSSSGQGWDYGYTF
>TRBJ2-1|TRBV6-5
CASSYSGKSSYNEQFF
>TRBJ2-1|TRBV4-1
CASSQLRLAGGYNNEQFF
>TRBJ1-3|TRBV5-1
CASSQSLTGDGNTIYF
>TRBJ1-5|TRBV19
CASKVGGNNQPQHF
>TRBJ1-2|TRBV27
CASSLSMGQSYGYTF
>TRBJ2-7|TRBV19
CASSRDFSYEQYF
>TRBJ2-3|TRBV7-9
CASSPPPSSQAQYF
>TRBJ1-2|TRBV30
CAWSAGDSRGYTF
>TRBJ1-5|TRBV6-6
CASSYMESNQPQHF
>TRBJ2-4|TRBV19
CASSGAGGGSIQYF
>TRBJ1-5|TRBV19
CASSLRDRGRRNQPQHF
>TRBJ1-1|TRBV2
CASNPPWGTGKNTEAFF
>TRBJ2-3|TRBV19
CASSSGFMDTQYF
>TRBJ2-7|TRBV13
CASRAGLAGYEQYF
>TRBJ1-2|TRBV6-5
CASSYSQLNYGYTF
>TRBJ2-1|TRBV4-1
CASSQESSGGGDEQFF
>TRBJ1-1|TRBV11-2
CASSLDGGGAEAFF
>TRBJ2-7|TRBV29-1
CSVEVTGTTAHEQYF
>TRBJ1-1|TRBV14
CASSRQGMNTEAFF
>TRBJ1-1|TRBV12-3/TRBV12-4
CASTQTGNTEAFF
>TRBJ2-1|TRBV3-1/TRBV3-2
CASSQYGGGHNEQFF
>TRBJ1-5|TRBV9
CASSAAGLRNQPQHF
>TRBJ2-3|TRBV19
CASSIGQRTDTQYF
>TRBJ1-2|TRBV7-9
CASSLGRERYGYTF
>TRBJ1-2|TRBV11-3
CASSLVTGGNQGYTF
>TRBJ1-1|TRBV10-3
CAISSGTLNTEAFF
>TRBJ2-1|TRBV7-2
CASSHRLAGGSNEQFF
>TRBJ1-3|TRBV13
CASSLLGQSSGNTIYF
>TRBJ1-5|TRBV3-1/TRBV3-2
CASSQGPSIQPQHF
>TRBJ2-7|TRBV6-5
CASSYSGGGYPYEQYF
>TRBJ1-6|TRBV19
CASSIGPGRDSPLHF
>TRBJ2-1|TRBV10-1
CASSGPGLVREQFF
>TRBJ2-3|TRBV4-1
CASSKPSGEETQYF
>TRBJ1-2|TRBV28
CASSLVQGGYGYTF
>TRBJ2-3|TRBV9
CASSEAGGLTDTQYF
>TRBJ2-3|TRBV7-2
CASSKSGTDTQYF